Reported below is one T cell receptor beta chain. Time point in this sample: pretreatment peripheral blood. All patients handed over anywhere from 1 to 8 samples, pretreatment and on-treatment. The repertoire was sequenced with immunoSEQ multiplex PCR; TCRdb's copy has only in-frame clones and lacks some. The sample yields 130,000 or so clones, around 85% seen once. The V and J ends lost 5 bases and 0 bases respectively, with 5 bases between them. This CDR3 contains 12 residues. Germline V lookup: CDR1 GTSNPN, CDR2 SVGIG (reference sequence). The sample originates from a study of PD-L1 blockade in urothelial cancer. Study at large: Prior chemotherapy in patients spanned 0 to 3 regimens.

The clonotype originates from a man in his fifties with urothelial cancer. Here the sequenced sample was PBMCs, taken around atezolizumab (anti-PD-L1) treatment. V is TRBV30 and J is TRBJ1-3, with D uncertain. CDR3 sequence (DNA): TGTGCCTGGGGACTCTCTGGAAACACCATATATTTT. Its translation is CAWGLSGNTIYF.